Sequencing of this T cell receptor beta chain was carried out in a study of T cells in Graves' hyperthyroidism and ophthalmopathy. This clonotype has a count of ten or more. Its antigen is as yet unknown. Study-level results: Median prediction lead before ophthalmopathy onset was 6.5 months with the model. Researchers report that a 13 V-J model separated ophthalmopathy from stable hyperthyroidism.

Germline V gives CDR1 SNHLY, CDR2 FYNNEI. V lost 10 bases, J lost 1 base, and 16 bases lay in between. The CDR3 runs 14 residues. TCR beta CDR3 regions were amplified from RNA. HTBI primers were used for first-round RT-PCR of the TCR CDR3. TCRdb itself ran the multiplex PCR reads through MiXCR, one entry per CDR3 protein. The sample lists 300,000 to 450,000 distinct CDR3 sequences; approximately 18% were seen once. Newly diagnosed hyperthyroidism, duration under 2 months, in patients aged 18 to 65. Any patient presenting with uncontrolled infection, other autoimmune disease, pregnancy or lactation was left out.

This sequence was found in a woman aged 25-40 years with Graves' hyperthyroidism that later progressed to Graves' ophthalmopathy. The rearrangement uses TRBV2 and TRBJ2-5, with D possibly matching TRBD1 (6 bases). Source material: blood. The CDR3 bases are TGTGCCACTCGAACAGGGCTCTCCCAAGAGACCCAGTACTTC. This codes for CATRTGLSQETQYF.